This TCR beta chain comes out of a study of blood T cell repertoires in COVID-19. At the level of the study: PBMCs, B-cell-depleted T cells, or T cells were the source of the cDNA or gDNA that made up the material.

Source study methods: It was from reference gene primer amplification that nucleated cell counts were estimated. Clones were read by immunoSEQ multiplex PCR, and TCRdb kept only the in-frame ones, dropping some. That table gives V, J and clone size, and the DNA gave D and trimming. The data hold under 200,000 clones, with around nine tenths observed a single time. CDR3 length: 15 residues. The V and J ends lost 5 bases and 9 bases respectively, with 20 bases between them. From germline, CDR1 is SGHNT and CDR2 YENEEA. The sample was peripheral blood. The rearrangement joins TRBV11-3 to TRBJ2-4, with a possible D match to TRBD1 (6 bases). The source is a man aged 18 to 35 with active or convalescent COVID-19. CDR3 in DNA: TGTGCCAGCAGCCCACCGCTCACAGGGCGCAGCATTCAGTACTTC. Amino acids: CASSPPLTGRSIQYF.